The next 31 T cell receptor beta chains were all read from a single sample in a study of blood T cell repertoires in COVID-19. Profiled with immunoSEQ multiplex PCR; TCRdb holds only in-frame clones, not every one. The table shows about 180,000 clones, with 80% occurring only once. The source material was PBMCs or T cells enriched from blood (not recorded which). These receptors originate from a man aged 60 to 75 who had been exposed to COVID-19.

This CDR3 is CASQGYYNEQFF. The CDR3 DNA reads as TGTGCCAGCCAGGGGTACTACAATGAGCAGTTCTTC. The chain couples TRBV28 to TRBJ2-1, with a weak D call TRBD1 (6 bases). V lost 8 bases, J lost 3 bases, and 8 bases lay in between. The CDR3 has 12 amino acids. Germline V gene lookup returns CDR1 MDHEN and CDR2 SYDVKM.

The chain recombines TRBV19 with TRBJ1-1, with a tentative D call TRBD1 (6 bases). Per germline, CDR1 LNHDA and CDR2 SQIVND (reference sequence). V lost 0 bases and J 7 bases, leaving 12 bases between the germline ends. This CDR3 region has 14 residues. CDR3 sequence reads: CASSIDLQGIEAFF. The CDR3, as DNA: TGTGCCAGTAGTATAGATTTGCAGGGGATTGAAGCTTTCTTT.

CDR3 protein: CASSLRGTEAFF. The CDR3 DNA follows: TGTGCCAGCAGCTTGAGGGGTACTGAAGCTTTCTTT. The gene calls are TRBV5-8 and TRBJ1-1, with a tentative D call TRBD1 (5 bases). This CDR3 region has 12 residues. CDR1 SGHTS and CDR2 YDEGEE come from the germline V gene. Trimming removed 1 base at V and 5 bases at J, with 6 bases between.

This chain joins TRBV2 and TRBJ2-3, with TRBD1 identical over 7 bases. J was trimmed by 2 bases and V by 6 bases; bases with no gene match: 8. The germline gives CDR1 SNHLY, CDR2 FYNNEI. This CDR3 has 15 amino acids. The DNA for the CDR3 is TGTGCCAGCAGCGAAACCGGGACAGCCACAGATACGCAGTATTTT. Translated: CASSETGTATDTQYF. The whole variable domain, remainder taken from reference TRBV2 and TRBJ2-3, is EPEVTQTPSHQVTQMGQEVILRCVPISNHLYFYWYRQILGQKVEFLVSFYNNEISEKSEIFDDQFSVERPDGSNFTLKIRSTKLEDSAMYFCASSETGTATDTQYFGPGTRLTVL.

This clone was seen only a few times. The chain links TRBV10-3 to TRBJ1-6; 9 nucleotides agree with TRBD1. V dropped 4 bases and J dropped 9; count of bases not matched to a gene: 4. CDR3 length: 14 residues. Germline CDR1 ENHRY, CDR2 SYGVKD. The CDR3: CAISGTGGASPLHF. CDR3 coding DNA: TGTGCCATCAGTGGAACAGGGGGCGCTTCACCCCTCCACTTT.

This clone has only one observation. This chain uses TRBV28 with TRBJ2-7; 7 bases are a match to TRBD2. The CDR3 consists of 14 residues. The J segment lost 3 bases and the V segment lost 7 bases, leaving 9 bases of the junction unmatched. Per the germline V gene, CDR1 is MDHEN and CDR2 is SYDVKM. The CDR3, as DNA: TGTGCCAGCACACTAGGACTAGGTCTCTACGAGCAGTACTTC. This codes for CASTLGLGLYEQYF. Variable domain in full (rest from reference TRBV28 and TRBJ2-7): DVKVTQSSRYLVKRTGEKVFLECVQDMDHENMFWYRQDPGLGLRLIYFSYDVKMKEKGDIPEGYSVSREKKERFSLILESASTNQTSMYLCASTLGLGLYEQYFGPGTRLTVT.

The V call is TRBV28, the J call TRBJ2-5, with D maybe TRBD1 (6 bases). The CDR3 extends over 14 amino acids. Trimming removed 4 bases from V and 2 bases from J, with 11 bases in between. The germline CDR1 and CDR2 sequences are MDHEN and SYDVKM. The CDR3 spells CASSSTGHQETQYF. The CDR3 DNA is TGTGCCAGCAGTTCGACAGGACATCAAGAGACCCAGTACTTC.

The chain carries TRBV3-1 (or the pseudogene TRBV3-2) and TRBJ2-7, with D tentatively TRBD2 (7 bases). CDR1 LGHDT and CDR2 YNNKEL come from the germline V gene (reference sequence). This CDR3 is built from 15 residues. The V end lost 4 bases, the J end lost 6 bases, and 19 bases lay between the germline ends. The DNA of the CDR3 is TGTGCCAGCAGCCCGGGTCGGGGGGCCGCCTCCGAGCAGTACTTC. Translated, it gives CASSPGRGAASEQYF.

The chain combines TRBV2 with TRBJ2-1, with 8 bases identical to TRBD1. From germline, CDR1 is SNHLY and CDR2 FYNNEI. V lost 4 bases, J lost 6 bases, and 5 bases stayed unmatched. This CDR3 has 14 amino acids. CDR3: CASSGRTGGNEQFF. In DNA, the CDR3 is TGTGCCAGCAGTGGACGAACAGGGGGCAATGAGCAGTTCTTC.

The genes are TRBV27 and TRBJ1-4; TRBD1 aligns across 9 bases. With 5 bases clipped from V and 11 bases from J, the junction kept 6 bases outside the gene matches. The CDR3 runs to 13 residues. CDR1 and CDR2 from the germline V gene are MNHEY and SMNVEV (reference sequence). The CDR3 DNA reads TGTGCCAGCAGTCCCCAAGGGACAGGGAAACTGTTTTTT. The encoded protein is CASSPQGTGKLFF.

This clone was observed a handful of times. V and J are TRBV5-5 and TRBJ2-3; 9 bases line up with TRBD2. This CDR3 comprises 17 residues. V was pared by 0 bases and J by 2 bases, with 7 bases of the junction left unmatched. CDR1 is SGHKS, CDR2 YYEKEE, per germline (reference sequence). The CDR3 region has the DNA TGTGCCAGCAGCTTGGCCGGGACTAGCATGTACACAGATACGCAGTATTTT. Its translation: CASSLAGTSMYTDTQYF.

The chain is built from TRBV11-2 and TRBJ1-2; TRBD1 might be the D (6 bases). The germline CDR1 and CDR2 sequences are SGHAT and FQNNGV. V gave up 2 bases and J gave up 2 bases, with 15 bases separating them. The CDR3 has 16 residues. The CDR3 here is CASSLPRPDRNYGYTF. The DNA for the CDR3 is TGTGCCAGCAGCTTACCGAGGCCGGACAGAAACTATGGCTACACCTTC.

The rearrangement uses TRBV11-3 and TRBJ1-3, with D perhaps TRBD1 (5 bases). Germline assignment: CDR1 SGHNT and CDR2 YENEEA. The CDR3 contains 15 residues. V gave up 5 bases and J gave up 0 bases, with 11 bases separating them. The DNA for the CDR3 is TGTGCCAGCAGCCTAAGACAGAGCTCTGGAAACACCATATATTTT. Protein sequence: CASSLRQSSGNTIYF. Full variable domain (rest looked up from reference TRBV11-3 and TRBJ1-3): EAGVVQSPRYKIIEKKQPVAFWCNPISGHNTLYWYLQNLGQGPELLIRYENEEAVDDSQLPKDRFSAERLKGVDSTLKIQPAELGDSAVYLCASSLRQSSGNTIYFGEGSWLTVV.

The rearrangement links TRBV24-1 to TRBJ2-2, with D possibly being TRBD1 (6 bases). Germline values: CDR1 KGHDR, CDR2 SFDVKD. The CDR3 has 14 amino acids. Trimming took off 4 bases at V and 6 bases at J, with 11 bases between the two ends. CDR3 nucleotides: TGTGCCACCAGTGACCCCCCAGGGGCCGGGGAGCTGTTTTTT. This translates into CATSDPPGAGELFF.

This clone was seen a handful of times. The V and J genes are TRBV5-1 and TRBJ1-1; 9 nucleotides align to TRBD1. The CDR3 runs to 12 residues. The junction had 5 bases not matched to a gene; V was cut back by 4 bases and J by 10 bases. The germline V gene encodes CDR1 SGHRS and CDR2 YFSETQ. The DNA of the CDR3 is TGCGCCAGCAGCCGGACAGGGGAGGCAGCTTTCTTT. Its translation: CASSRTGEAAFF.

The V call is TRBV6-5, the J call TRBJ2-5; 9 positions match TRBD2. This CDR3 has 16 residues. Trimming took 2 bases from V and 1 from J; bases not matched to a gene: 5. Germline CDR1 reads MNHEY; CDR2 reads SVGAGI. The CDR3 sequence is CASSYAGTSPQETQYF. CDR3 nucleotides: TGTGCCAGCAGTTACGCCGGGACTAGCCCCCAAGAGACCCAGTACTTC.

This chain connects TRBV27 to TRBJ2-2, with D possibly TRBD1 on 8 matching bases. CDR1 is MNHEY, CDR2 SMNVEV, per germline (reference sequence). This CDR3 is 17 amino acids long. Trimming removed 3 bases at V and 1 base at J, with 15 bases between. The chain's CDR3 is CASSFQGGTGNTGELFF. DNA for the CDR3: TGTGCCAGCAGTTTTCAGGGGGGGACAGGGAACACCGGGGAGCTGTTTTTT.

V is TRBV24-1 and J is TRBJ2-1, with TRBD2 identical over 7 bases. Germline CDR1 is KGHDR and CDR2 is SFDVKD. V was pared by 3 bases and J by 7 bases, with 8 bases of the junction left unmatched. CDR3 size: 15 residues. The CDR3 region is CATSDRRGGENEQFF. As DNA, the CDR3 is TGTGCCACCAGTGATCGGCGGGGAGGGGAAAATGAGCAGTTCTTC.

The chain links TRBV7-2 to TRBJ2-1, with 7 nucleotides matching TRBD1. Germline V gene data show CDR1 as SGHTA and CDR2 as FQGNSA. The CDR3 contains 14 residues. V gave up 3 bases and J gave up 9 bases; unmatched junction bases: 8. DNA of the CDR3: TGTGCCAGCAGCTTCAGACAGGGTCCTACTGAGCAGTTCTTC. Translating it yields CASSFRQGPTEQFF. The full variable domain, its missing parts supplied by reference TRBV7-2 and TRBJ2-1, is GAGVSQSPSNKVTEKGKDVELRCDPISGHTALYWYRQSLGQGLEFLIYFQGNSAPDKSGLPSDRFSAERTGGSVSTLTIQRTQQEDSAVYLCASSFRQGPTEQFFGPGTRLTVL.

The chain is built from TRBV7-2 and TRBJ2-5; TRBD1 matches 7 bases. The ends lost 2 bases at V and 4 bases at J; junction bases unmatched: 10. Germline V lookup: CDR1 SGHTA, CDR2 FQGNSA. The CDR3 contains 16 residues. In nucleotides, the CDR3 is TGTGCCAGCAGCTTAAGAGGGGCAGGGGGTGCAGAGACCCAGTACTTC. It codes for CASSLRGAGGAETQYF.

The chain recombines TRBV7-9 with TRBJ2-5, with 7 bases fitting TRBD2. V was pared by 5 bases and J by 0 bases, with 9 bases of the junction left unmatched. Germline values: CDR1 SEHNR, CDR2 FQNEAQ (reference sequence). This CDR3 is built from 16 residues. CDR3 DNA sequence: TGTGCCAGCAGCCAGATGTGGGGGGGGAACCAAGAGACCCAGTACTTC. Translated, it gives CASSQMWGGNQETQYF.

The chain employs TRBV3-1 (or the pseudogene TRBV3-2) and TRBJ2-1; unclear D gene. V was clipped by 0 bases and J by 9 bases, with 18 bases between them. The CDR3 has 16 amino acids. Germline CDR1 is LGHDT and CDR2 is YNNKEL (reference sequence). In DNA form, the CDR3 reads TGTGCCAGCAGCCAAGAGCGGAACTATCCCCGTTTTGAGCAGTTCTTC. Protein: CASSQERNYPRFEQFF.

This chain links TRBV30 with TRBJ1-5, with D possibly being TRBD1 (6 bases). Germline V gene lookup returns CDR1 GTSNPN and CDR2 SVGIG (reference sequence). CDR3 length: 13 residues. Between the trimmed V and J ends, which lost 6 bases and 4 bases, there was a span of 13 bases. CDR3 sequence (DNA): TGTGCCTGCAGTACAGGGTCGAATCAGCCCCAGCATTTT. This encodes CACSTGSNQPQHF.

The rearrangement joins TRBV10-1 to TRBJ2-3; 10 bases fit TRBD2. This CDR3 is built from 15 residues. J gave up 5 bases and V 4 bases, and 6 bases lay outside the gene matches. The germline V gene has CDR1 WNHNN and CDR2 SYGVQD (reference sequence). The CDR3 is CASSGQAGGLDTQYF. Here the CDR3 DNA reads TGCGCCAGCAGTGGGCAAGCGGGAGGGTTAGATACGCAGTATTTT.

The chain has TRBV30 and TRBJ1-1; 8 bases line up with TRBD1. Looked up from germline, CDR1 is GTSNPN and CDR2 is SVGIG (reference sequence). J was trimmed by 0 bases and V by 5 bases; bases with no gene match: 2. This CDR3 spans 13 amino acids. The CDR3 sequence is CAWDRGMNTEAFF. DNA for the CDR3: TGTGCCTGGGACAGGGGAATGAACACTGAAGCTTTCTTT.

This chain joins TRBV7-2 and TRBJ1-5; the match to TRBD1 covers 8 bases. The length of the CDR3 is 16 residues. Germline loops: CDR1 SGHTA, CDR2 FQGNSA. Germline trimming cut 1 base from V and 3 bases from J; bases unmatched to any gene: 5. CDR3 region: CASSLDRDRFNQPQHF. DNA of the CDR3: TGTGCCAGCAGCTTAGACCGGGACAGGTTCAATCAGCCCCAGCATTTT. Variable domain in full (rest from reference TRBV7-2 and TRBJ1-5): GAGVSQSPSNKVTEKGKDVELRCDPISGHTALYWYRQSLGQGLEFLIYFQGNSAPDKSGLPSDRFSAERTGGSVSTLTIQRTQQEDSAVYLCASSLDRDRFNQPQHFGDGTRLSIL.

The chain is built from TRBV19 and TRBJ1-1, with 7 bases lining up with TRBD1. From germline, CDR1 is LNHDA and CDR2 SQIVND (reference sequence). The CDR3 totals 15 residues. The V and J ends lost 0 bases and 7 bases, in that order; junction bases with no gene match: 8. CDR3 sequence reads: CASSIDRTGVREAFF. As DNA, the CDR3 is TGTGCCAGTAGTATAGATAGAACAGGGGTACGTGAAGCTTTCTTT.

V and J are TRBV12-3 or TRBV12-4 and TRBJ1-4; D gene unclear. The CDR3 totals 11 residues. V was clipped by 2 bases and J by 10 bases, with 5 bases between them. Here the CDR3 DNA reads TGTGCCAGCAGTTTAACGGGAAAACTGTTTTTT. This translates into CASSLTGKLFF.

A few counts support this clone. The chain joins TRBV4-1 to TRBJ1-4; TRBD1 is a possible D gene (6 bases). This CDR3 has 14 amino acids. The germline V gene encodes CDR1 MGHRA and CDR2 YSYEKL. Trimming took 0 bases from V and 13 from J, leaving 15 bases between them. CDR3 region: CASSQEQGLRGLFF. In DNA form, the CDR3 reads TGCGCCAGCAGCCAAGAACAGGGCTTGAGGGGACTGTTTTTT.

The chain's CDR3 is CASSYRGTSYEQYF. The CDR3 coding sequence is TGTGCCAGCAGTTACCGGGGGACTAGCTACGAGCAGTACTTC. The V and J genes are TRBV6-5 and TRBJ2-7; TRBD2 matches 8 bases. The CDR3 has 14 amino acids. Per the germline V gene, CDR1 is MNHEY and CDR2 is SVGAGI. V dropped 2 bases and J dropped 3; count of bases not matched to a gene: 3.

The chain is built from TRBV7-2 and TRBJ2-7, with 7 bases that match TRBD1. The germline gives CDR1 SGHTA, CDR2 FQGNSA. This CDR3 has 14 residues. The V gene end was trimmed by 5 bases and the J gene end by 3 bases; junction bases not matched to a gene: 7. CDR3 amino acids: CASSRKDRFYEQYF. The DNA for the CDR3 is TGTGCCAGCAGCCGTAAGGACAGGTTCTACGAGCAGTACTTC.